This T cell receptor beta chain was found in a study of blood T cells in healthy people across ages. Together with a sample-barcoded 5' primer, a J-beta primer mix was included in a second PCR lasting about 7 to 11 cycles. Template switching added a 12-random-nucleotide identifier to every cDNA molecule. TCRdb itself ran the 5' RACE reads through MiXCR, one entry per CDR3 protein. The sample has hundreds of thousands of distinct CDR3 sequences; around 48% are singletons. The table lists this clonotype with a few counts. Its antigen is undetermined. Findings and caveats of the study: Observed TCR beta diversity per million T cells went down as age went up. This fall followed a roughly linear course with age. Naive T cell percentage by flow cytometry tracked strongly with beta diversity.

The V segment lost 5 bases and the J segment 4 bases; nucleotides outside the gene matches: 3. The CDR3 consists of 13 residues. CDR1 is SNHLY, CDR2 FYNNEI, per germline. This receptor was identified in an elderly man in good health. Sequencing used blood. The gene calls are TRBV2 and TRBJ2-3; TRBD1 matches at 7 bases. CDR3: CASSIQGSDTQYF. The CDR3 DNA reads TGTGCCAGCAGTATACAGGGGTCAGATACGCAGTATTTT.